This TCR beta chain was sequenced for a study of CD8 T cells in Susac syndrome. Reverse transcription of roughly 0.5 to 1 ug RNA was carried out with random hexamers. immunoSEQ multiplex PCR amplified TCR beta CDR3 across 54 Vbeta, 13 Jbeta. MiXCR, run by TCRdb on the immunoSEQ multiplex PCR reads, gives a single entry per CDR3 protein. The sample records about 150,000 distinct CDR3 sequences, approximately 94% being singletons. Blood CD8+ and CD4+ T cells underwent high-throughput TCR beta sequencing. This receptor was obtained from a human donor with multiple sclerosis. The material sequenced was CD8+ T cells from PBMCs.

The DNA of the CDR3 is TGTGCCAGCAGCTTGGCCGCCTCCATCTACGAGCAGTACTTC. This codes for CASSLAASIYEQYF. This chain joins TRBV5-6 and TRBJ2-7, with D uncertain. Germline V gene lookup returns CDR1 SGHDT and CDR2 YYEEEE. The CDR3 runs to 14 residues. Deletions cut 0 bases from V and 3 bases from J, with 10 bases between.